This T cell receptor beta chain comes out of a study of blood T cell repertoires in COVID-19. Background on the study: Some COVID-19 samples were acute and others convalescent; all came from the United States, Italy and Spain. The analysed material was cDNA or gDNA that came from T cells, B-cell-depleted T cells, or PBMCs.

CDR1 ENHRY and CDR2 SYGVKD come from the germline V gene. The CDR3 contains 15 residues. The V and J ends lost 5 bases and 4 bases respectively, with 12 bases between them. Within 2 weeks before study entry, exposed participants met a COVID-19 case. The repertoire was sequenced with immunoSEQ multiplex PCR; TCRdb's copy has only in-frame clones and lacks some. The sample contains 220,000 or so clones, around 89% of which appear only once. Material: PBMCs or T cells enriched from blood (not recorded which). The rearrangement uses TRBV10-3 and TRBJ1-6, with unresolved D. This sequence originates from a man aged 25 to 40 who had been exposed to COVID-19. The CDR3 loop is CAISPPNRYNSPLHF. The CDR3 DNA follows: TGTGCCATCAGTCCCCCCAACCGGTATAATTCACCCCTCCACTTT.